This T cell receptor (beta chain) was retrieved from a study of blood T cell repertoires in COVID-19. Study overall: Samples representing acute and convalescent COVID-19 were sourced from the United States, Italy and Spain.

Libraries were prepared by immunoSEQ multiplex PCR; TCRdb keeps only in-frame clonotypes and omits some of them. The data hold almost 350,000 clones, with approximately 91% observed a single time. This CDR3 spans 12 amino acids. Germline lookup yields CDR1 SGHRS and CDR2 YFSETQ. J was trimmed by 3 bases and V by 7 bases; bases with no gene match: 0. Assignments of participants to cohorts depended upon their own reported clinical history. The TCR was taken from a woman in her 30s who had been exposed to COVID-19. Sequencing was carried out using PBMCs or T cells enriched from blood (not recorded which). J is TRBJ1-2 and V is TRBV5-1; TRBD1 agrees at 10 bases. The CDR3 DNA reads as TGCGCCAGCGGGACAGGGGACTATGGCTACACCTTC. It codes for CASGTGDYGYTF. The entire variable domain, with the rest obtained from reference TRBV5-1 and TRBJ1-2, is as follows: KAGVTQTPRYLIKTRGQQVTLSCSPISGHRSVSWYQQTPGQGLQFLFEYFSETQRNKGNFPGRFSGRQFSNSRSEMNVSTLELGDSALYLCASGTGDYGYTFGSGTRLTVV.